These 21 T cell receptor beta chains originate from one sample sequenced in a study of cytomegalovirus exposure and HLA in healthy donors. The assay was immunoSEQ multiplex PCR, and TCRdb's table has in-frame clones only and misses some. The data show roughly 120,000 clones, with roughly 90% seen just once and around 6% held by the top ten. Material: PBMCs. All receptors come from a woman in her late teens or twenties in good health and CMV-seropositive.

In DNA form, the CDR3 reads TGCGCCAGCAGCCGTCGGACAGGGGAGACCCAGTACTTC. This gives the protein CASSRRTGETQYF. The chain is built from TRBV4-3 and TRBJ2-5; TRBD1 aligns across 8 bases. Germline values: CDR1 LGHNA, CDR2 YSLEER. V shed 4 bases, J shed 5 bases, and the junction held 3 bases outside the gene matches. The CDR3 totals 13 residues.

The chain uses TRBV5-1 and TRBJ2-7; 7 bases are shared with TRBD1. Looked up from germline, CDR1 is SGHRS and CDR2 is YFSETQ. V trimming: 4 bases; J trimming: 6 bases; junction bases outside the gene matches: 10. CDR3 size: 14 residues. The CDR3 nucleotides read TGCGCCAGCAGCACAGGACAGGCTGGGGGCGAGCAGTACTTC. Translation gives CASSTGQAGGEQYF.

The CDR3 DNA sequence: TGTGCCAGCAGCCACCATCCGGACTCCGACACTGAAGCTTTCTTT. This encodes CASSHHPDSDTEAFF. J is TRBJ1-1 and V is TRBV4-2; unclear D gene. Germline CDR1 reads LGHNA; CDR2 reads YNFKEQ. Between the trimmed V and J ends, which lost 3 bases and 3 bases, there was a span of 14 bases. The CDR3 sequence is 15 residues long.

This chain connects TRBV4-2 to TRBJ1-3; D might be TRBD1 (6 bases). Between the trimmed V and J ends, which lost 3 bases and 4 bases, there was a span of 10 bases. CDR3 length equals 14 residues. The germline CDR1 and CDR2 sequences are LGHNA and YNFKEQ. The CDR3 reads CASSHLQGGNTIYF. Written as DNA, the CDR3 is TGTGCCAGCAGCCATCTTCAGGGGGGAAACACCATATATTTT.

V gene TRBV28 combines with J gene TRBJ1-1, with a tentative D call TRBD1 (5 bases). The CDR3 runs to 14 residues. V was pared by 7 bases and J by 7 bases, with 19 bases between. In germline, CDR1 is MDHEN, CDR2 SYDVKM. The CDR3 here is CASTRLVGRFEAFF. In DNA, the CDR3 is TGTGCCAGCACCCGGTTGGTGGGGCGCTTTGAAGCTTTCTTT.

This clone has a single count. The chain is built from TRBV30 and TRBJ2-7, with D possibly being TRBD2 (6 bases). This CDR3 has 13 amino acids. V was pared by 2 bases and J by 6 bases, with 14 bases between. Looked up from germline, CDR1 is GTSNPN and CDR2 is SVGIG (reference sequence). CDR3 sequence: CAWSLASVGEQYF. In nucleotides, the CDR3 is TGTGCCTGGAGTCTGGCTAGCGTGGGCGAGCAGTACTTC. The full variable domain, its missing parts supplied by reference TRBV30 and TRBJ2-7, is SQTIHQWPATLVQPVGSPLSLECTVEGTSNPNLYWYRQAAGRGLQLLFYSVGIGQISSEVPQNLSASRPQDRQFILSSKKLLLSDSGFYLCAWSLASVGEQYFGPGTRLTVT.

CDR3 in DNA: TGTGCCAGCAGCTTAGCGGGACAGAGCACAGATACGCAGTATTTT. This translates into CASSLAGQSTDTQYF. This chain links TRBV7-9 with TRBJ2-3; 7 bases align to TRBD1. Trimming at V came to 0 bases and at J to 0 bases, leaving 0 bases not matched to a gene. The CDR3 spans 15 residues. Germline V gene lookup returns CDR1 SEHNR and CDR2 FQNEAQ (reference sequence).

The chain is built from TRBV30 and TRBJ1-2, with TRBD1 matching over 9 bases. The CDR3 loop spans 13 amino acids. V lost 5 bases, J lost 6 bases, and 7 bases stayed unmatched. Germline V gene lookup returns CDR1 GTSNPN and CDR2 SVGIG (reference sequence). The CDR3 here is CAWYGQGNNGYTF. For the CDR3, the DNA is TGTGCCTGGTACGGACAGGGGAACAATGGCTACACCTTC.

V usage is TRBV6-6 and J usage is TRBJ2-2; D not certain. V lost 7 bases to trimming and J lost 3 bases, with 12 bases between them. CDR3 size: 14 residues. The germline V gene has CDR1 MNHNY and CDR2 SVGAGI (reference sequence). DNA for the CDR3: TGTGCCAGCACCCCTCCGGCGGACACCGGGGAGCTGTTTTTT. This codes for CASTPPADTGELFF.

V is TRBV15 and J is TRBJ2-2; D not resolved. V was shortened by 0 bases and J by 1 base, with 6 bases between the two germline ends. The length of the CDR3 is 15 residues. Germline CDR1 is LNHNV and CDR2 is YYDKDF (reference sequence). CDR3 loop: CATSRDYRNTGELFF. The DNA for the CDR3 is TGTGCCACCAGCAGAGATTACAGGAACACCGGGGAGCTGTTTTTT.

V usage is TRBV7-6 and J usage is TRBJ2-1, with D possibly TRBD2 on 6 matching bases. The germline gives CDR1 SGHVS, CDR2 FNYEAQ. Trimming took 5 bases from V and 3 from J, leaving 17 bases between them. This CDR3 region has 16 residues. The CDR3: CASSRIGDSIYNEQFF. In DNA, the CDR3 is TGTGCCAGCAGCAGAATAGGGGACTCGATCTACAATGAGCAGTTCTTC.

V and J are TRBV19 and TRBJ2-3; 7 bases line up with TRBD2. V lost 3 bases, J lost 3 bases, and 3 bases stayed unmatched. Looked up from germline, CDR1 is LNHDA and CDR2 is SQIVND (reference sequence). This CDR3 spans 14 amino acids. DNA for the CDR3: TGTGCCAGTAGTATTTTCGGGGGGACAGATACGCAGTATTTT. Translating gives CASSIFGGTDTQYF.

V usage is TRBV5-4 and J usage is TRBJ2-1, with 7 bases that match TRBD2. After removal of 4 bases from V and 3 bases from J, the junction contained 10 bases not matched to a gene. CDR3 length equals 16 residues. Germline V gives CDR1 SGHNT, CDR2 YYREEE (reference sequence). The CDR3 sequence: CASSIRPSGGYNEQFF. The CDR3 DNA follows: TGTGCCAGCAGCATCCGACCTAGCGGAGGCTACAATGAGCAGTTCTTC.

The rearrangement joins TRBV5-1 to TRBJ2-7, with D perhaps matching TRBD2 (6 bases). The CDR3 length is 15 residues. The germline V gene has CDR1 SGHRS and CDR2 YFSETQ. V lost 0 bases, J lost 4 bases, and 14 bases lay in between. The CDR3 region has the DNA TGCGCCAGCAGCTTGGGTGACCAGGGAGGTTACGAGCAGTACTTC. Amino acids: CASSLGDQGGYEQYF.

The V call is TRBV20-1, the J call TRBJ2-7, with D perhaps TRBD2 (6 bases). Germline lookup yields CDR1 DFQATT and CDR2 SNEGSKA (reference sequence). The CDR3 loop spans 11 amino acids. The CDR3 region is CSSPRGPEQYF. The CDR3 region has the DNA TGCAGCTCACCGCGGGGCCCAGAGCAGTACTTC.

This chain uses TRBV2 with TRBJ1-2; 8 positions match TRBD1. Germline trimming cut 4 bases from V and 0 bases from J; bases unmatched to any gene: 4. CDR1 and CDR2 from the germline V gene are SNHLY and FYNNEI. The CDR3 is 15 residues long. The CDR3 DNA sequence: TGTGCCAGCAGTGCGGCAGGGGGCCCTAACTATGGCTACACCTTC. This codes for CASSAAGGPNYGYTF. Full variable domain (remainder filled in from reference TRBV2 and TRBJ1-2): EPEVTQTPSHQVTQMGQEVILRCVPISNHLYFYWYRQILGQKVEFLVSFYNNEISEKSEIFDDQFSVERPDGSNFTLKIRSTKLEDSAMYFCASSAAGGPNYGYTFGSGTRLTVV.

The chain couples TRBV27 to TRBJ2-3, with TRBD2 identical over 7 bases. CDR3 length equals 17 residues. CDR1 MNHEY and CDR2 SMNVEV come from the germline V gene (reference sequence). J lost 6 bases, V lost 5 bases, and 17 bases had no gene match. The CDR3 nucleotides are TGTGCCAGCAGTCCCCCCGGGACTACCGACGAGGTGGATACGCAGTATTTT. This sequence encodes CASSPPGTTDEVDTQYF.

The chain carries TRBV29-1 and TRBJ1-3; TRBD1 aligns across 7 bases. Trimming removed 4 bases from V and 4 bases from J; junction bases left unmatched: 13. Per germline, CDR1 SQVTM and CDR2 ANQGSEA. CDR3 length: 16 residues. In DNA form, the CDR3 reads TGCAGCGTTGCAACATTCGACAGGGCTGGCGGAAACACCATATATTTT. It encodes CSVATFDRAGGNTIYF.

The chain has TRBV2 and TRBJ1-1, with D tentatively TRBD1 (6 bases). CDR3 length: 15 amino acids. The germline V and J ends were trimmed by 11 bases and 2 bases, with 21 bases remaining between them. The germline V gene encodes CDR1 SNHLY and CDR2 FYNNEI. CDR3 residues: CASNRVGAVNTEAFF. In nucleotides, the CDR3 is TGTGCCTCTAACAGGGTCGGGGCTGTAAACACTGAAGCTTTCTTT.

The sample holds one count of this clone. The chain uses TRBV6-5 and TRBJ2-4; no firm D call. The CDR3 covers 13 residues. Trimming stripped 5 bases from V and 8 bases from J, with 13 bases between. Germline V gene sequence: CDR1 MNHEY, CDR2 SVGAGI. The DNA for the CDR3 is TGTGCCAGCAGTCCCGCTAAGAGTCACATTCAGTACTTC. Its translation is CASSPAKSHIQYF.

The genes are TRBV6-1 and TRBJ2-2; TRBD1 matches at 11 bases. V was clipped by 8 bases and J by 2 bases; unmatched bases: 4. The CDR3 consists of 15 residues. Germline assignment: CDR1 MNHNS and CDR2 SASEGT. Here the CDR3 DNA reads TGTGCCAGCGGGGACAGGGGGTTAAACACCGGGGAGCTGTTTTTT. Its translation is CASGDRGLNTGELFF.